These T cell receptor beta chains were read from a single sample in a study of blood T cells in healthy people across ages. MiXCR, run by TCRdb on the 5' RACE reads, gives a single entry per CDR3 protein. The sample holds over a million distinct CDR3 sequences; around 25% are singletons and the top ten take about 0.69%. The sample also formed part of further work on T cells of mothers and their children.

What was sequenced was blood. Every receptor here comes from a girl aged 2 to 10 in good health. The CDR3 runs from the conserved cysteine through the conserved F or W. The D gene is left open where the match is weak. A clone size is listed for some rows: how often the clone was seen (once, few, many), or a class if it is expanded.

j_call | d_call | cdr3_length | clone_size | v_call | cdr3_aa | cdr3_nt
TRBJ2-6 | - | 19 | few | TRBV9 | CASSAFKGGQRTGANVLTF | TGTGCCAGCAGCGCCTTCAAGGGCGGCCAACGGACTGGGGCCAACGTCCTGACTTTC
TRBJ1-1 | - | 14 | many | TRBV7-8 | CASSLRGRGTEAFF | TGTGCCAGCAGCTTAAGGGGTCGGGGCACTGAAGCTTTCTTT
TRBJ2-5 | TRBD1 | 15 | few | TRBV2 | CASGDPGQGEETQYF | TGTGCCAGCGGGGACCCGGGACAGGGTGAAGAGACCCAGTACTTC
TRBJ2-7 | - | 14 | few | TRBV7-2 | CASSPMTTLHEQYF | TGTGCCAGCAGCCCCATGACTACTCTCCACGAGCAGTACTTC
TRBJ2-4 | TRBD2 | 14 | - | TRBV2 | CASRVRGGSDIQYF | TGTGCCAGCAGGGTTCGCGGGGGTTCCGACATTCAGTACTTC
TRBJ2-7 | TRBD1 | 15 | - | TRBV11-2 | CASSRTLRGPHEQYF | TGTGCCAGCAGCCGCACCCTCAGGGGGCCCCACGAGCAGTACTTC
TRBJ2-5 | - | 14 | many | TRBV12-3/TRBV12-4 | CASSNSGTLETQYF | TGTGCCAGCAGCAATTCCGGGACCTTAGAGACCCAGTACTTC
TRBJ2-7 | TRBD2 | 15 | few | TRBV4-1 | CASSQEGTSSHEQYF | TGCGCCAGCAGCCAAGAAGGGACTAGTAGTCACGAGCAGTACTTC
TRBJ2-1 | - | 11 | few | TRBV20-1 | CSAKGGYEQFF | TGCAGTGCTAAGGGGGGGTATGAGCAGTTCTTC
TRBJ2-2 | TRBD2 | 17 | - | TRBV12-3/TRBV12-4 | CASSFLLAGGNTGELFF | TGTGCCAGCAGTTTTCTTCTAGCGGGGGGGAACACCGGGGAGCTGTTTTTT
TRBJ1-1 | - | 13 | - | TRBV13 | CASSERGATEAFF | TGTGCCAGCAGCGAAAGGGGGGCCACTGAAGCTTTCTTT
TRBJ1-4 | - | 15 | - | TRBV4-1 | CASSQWWGINEKLLF | TGCGCCAGCAGCCAATGGTGGGGGATTAATGAAAAACTGCTTTTT
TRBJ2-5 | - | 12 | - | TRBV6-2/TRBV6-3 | CASVGSGETQYF | TGTGCCAGCGTAGGAAGCGGAGAGACCCAGTACTTC
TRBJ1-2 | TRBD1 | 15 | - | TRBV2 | CASSEANHRGGGYTF | TGTGCCAGCAGTGAAGCCAACCACAGGGGCGGGGGCTACACCTTC
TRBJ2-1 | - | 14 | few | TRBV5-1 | CASSLGQDPHEQFF | TGCGCCAGCAGCTTGGGTCAGGACCCCCATGAGCAGTTCTTC
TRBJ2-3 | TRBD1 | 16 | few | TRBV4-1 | CASSPDGTGNTDTQYF | TGCGCCAGCAGCCCGGACGGGACAGGGAACACAGATACGCAGTATTTT
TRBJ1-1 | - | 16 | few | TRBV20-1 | CSADRLTGIVSSEAFF | TGCAGTGCCGATAGGCTTACGGGGATCGTTAGTTCTGAAGCTTTCTTT
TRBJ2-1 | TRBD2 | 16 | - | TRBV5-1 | CASSLPLAGADNEQFF | TGCGCCAGCAGCTTGCCCCTAGCGGGAGCTGACAATGAGCAGTTCTTC
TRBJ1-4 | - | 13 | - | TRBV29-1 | CSVGGGSGEKLFF | TGCAGCGTTGGCGGCGGGTCAGGAGAAAAACTGTTTTTT
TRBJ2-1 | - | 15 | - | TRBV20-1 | CSVRGGYNSYNEQFF | TGCAGTGTTCGAGGGGGATACAACTCCTACAATGAGCAGTTCTTC
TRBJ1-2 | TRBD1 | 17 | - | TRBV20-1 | CSARTWATQGAREGYTF | TGCAGTGCTAGAACGTGGGCCACACAGGGGGCTCGGGAGGGCTACACCTTC
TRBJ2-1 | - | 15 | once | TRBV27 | CASTPYVEGGDEQFF | TGTGCCAGCACCCCATATGTTGAGGGGGGGGATGAGCAGTTCTTC
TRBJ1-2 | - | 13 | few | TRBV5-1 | CASSLVGTDGYTF | TGCGCCAGCAGCTTGGTGGGGACGGATGGCTACACCTTC
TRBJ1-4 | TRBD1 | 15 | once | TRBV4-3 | CASSQVGTGNGKLFF | TGCGCCAGCAGCCAGGTTGGGACAGGGAACGGAAAACTGTTTTTT
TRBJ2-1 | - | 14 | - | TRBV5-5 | CASEYMGGGIEQFF | TGTGCCAGCGAGTATATGGGGGGGGGCATTGAGCAGTTCTTC
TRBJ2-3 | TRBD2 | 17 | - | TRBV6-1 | CASSEWRGGRSSDTQYF | TGTGCCAGCAGTGAATGGCGGGGGGGCCGATCGTCAGATACGCAGTATTTT
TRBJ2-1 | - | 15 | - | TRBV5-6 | CASSFKRSSYNEQFF | TGTGCCAGCAGTTTTAAAAGGAGCTCCTACAATGAGCAGTTCTTC
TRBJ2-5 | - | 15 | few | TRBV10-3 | CAISESVQRQETQYF | TGTGCCATCAGTGAGTCCGTACAGCGTCAAGAGACCCAGTACTTC